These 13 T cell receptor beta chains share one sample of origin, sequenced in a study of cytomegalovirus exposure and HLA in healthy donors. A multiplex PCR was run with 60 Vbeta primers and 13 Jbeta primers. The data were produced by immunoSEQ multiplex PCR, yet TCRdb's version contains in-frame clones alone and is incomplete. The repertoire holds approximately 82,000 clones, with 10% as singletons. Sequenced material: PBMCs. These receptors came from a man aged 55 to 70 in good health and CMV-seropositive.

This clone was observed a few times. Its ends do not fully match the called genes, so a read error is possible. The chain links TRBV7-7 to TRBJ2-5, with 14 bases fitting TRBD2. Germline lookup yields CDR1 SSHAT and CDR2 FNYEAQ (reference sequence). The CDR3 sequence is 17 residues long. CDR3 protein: CASSLERLAGGQETQYF. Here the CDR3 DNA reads TGTGCTAGCAGCTTAGAGAGACTAGCGGGGGGGCAAGAGACCCAGTACTTC.

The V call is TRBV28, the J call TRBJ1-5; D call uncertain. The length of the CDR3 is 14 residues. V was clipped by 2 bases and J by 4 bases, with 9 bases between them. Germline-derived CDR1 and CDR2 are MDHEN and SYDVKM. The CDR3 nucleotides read TGTGCCAGCAGTTTAGGCGGCAGTAATCAGCCCCAGCATTTT. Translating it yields CASSLGGSNQPQHF.

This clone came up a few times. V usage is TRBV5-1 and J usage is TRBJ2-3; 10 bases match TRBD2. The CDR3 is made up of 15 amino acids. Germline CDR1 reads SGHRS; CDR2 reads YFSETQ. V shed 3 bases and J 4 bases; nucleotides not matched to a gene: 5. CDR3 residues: CASSSSGRGADTQYF. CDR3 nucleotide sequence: TGCGCCAGCAGCTCTAGCGGGAGAGGGGCAGATACGCAGTATTTT. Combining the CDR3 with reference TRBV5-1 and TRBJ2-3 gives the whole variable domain KAGVTQTPRYLIKTRGQQVTLSCSPISGHRSVSWYQQTPGQGLQFLFEYFSETQRNKGNFPGRFSGRQFSNSRSEMNVSTLELGDSALYLCASSSSGRGADTQYFGPGTRLTVL.

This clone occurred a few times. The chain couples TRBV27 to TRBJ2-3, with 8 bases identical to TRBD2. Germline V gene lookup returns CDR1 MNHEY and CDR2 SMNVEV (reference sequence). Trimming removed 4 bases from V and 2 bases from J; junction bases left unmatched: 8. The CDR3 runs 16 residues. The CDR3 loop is CASSSPGGGFTDTQYF. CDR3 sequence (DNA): TGTGCCAGCAGTTCGCCGGGCGGGGGGTTCACAGATACGCAGTATTTT.

CDR3 loop: CASSPFLLNTEAFF. The DNA of the CDR3 is TGTGCCAGCAGCCCGTTCCTATTGAACACTGAAGCTTTCTTT. The chain recombines TRBV9 with TRBJ1-1; D ambiguous. CDR3 size: 14 residues. Trimming pared 4 bases from V and 0 bases from J, leaving 10 bases between. Germline values: CDR1 SGDLS, CDR2 YYNGEE.

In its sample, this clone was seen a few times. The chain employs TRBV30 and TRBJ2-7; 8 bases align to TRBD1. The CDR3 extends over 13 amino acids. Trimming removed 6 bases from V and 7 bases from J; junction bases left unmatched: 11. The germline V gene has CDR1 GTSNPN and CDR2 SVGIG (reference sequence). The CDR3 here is CACSDRAAREQYF. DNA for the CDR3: TGTGCCTGCTCGGACAGGGCGGCTCGTGAGCAGTACTTC.

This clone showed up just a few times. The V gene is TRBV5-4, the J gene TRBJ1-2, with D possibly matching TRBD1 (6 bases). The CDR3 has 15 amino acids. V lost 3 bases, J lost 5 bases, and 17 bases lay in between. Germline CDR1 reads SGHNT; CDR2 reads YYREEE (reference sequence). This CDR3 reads CASSSTTDSYYGYTF. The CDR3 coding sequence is TGTGCCAGCAGCTCAACCACGGACAGCTATTATGGCTACACCTTC.

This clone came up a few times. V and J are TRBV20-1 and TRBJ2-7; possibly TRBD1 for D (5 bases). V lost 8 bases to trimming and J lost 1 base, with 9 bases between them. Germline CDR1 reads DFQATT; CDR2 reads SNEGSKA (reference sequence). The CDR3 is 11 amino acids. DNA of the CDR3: TGCAGTCCCCAGGGTTCCTACGAGCAGTACTTC. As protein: CSPQGSYEQYF.

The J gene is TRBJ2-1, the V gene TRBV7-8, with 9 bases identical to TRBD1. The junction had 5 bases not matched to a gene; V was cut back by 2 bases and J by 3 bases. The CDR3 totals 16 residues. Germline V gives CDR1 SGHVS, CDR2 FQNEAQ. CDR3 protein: CASSLILGQGYNEQFF. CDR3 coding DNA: TGTGCCAGCAGCTTAATATTGGGACAGGGCTACAATGAGCAGTTCTTC.

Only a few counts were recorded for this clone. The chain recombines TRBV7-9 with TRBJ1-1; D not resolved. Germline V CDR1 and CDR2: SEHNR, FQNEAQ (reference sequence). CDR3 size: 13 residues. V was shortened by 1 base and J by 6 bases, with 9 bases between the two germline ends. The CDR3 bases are TGTGCCAGCAGCTTAGGGGAGTACGCTGAAGCTTTCTTT. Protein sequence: CASSLGEYAEAFF.

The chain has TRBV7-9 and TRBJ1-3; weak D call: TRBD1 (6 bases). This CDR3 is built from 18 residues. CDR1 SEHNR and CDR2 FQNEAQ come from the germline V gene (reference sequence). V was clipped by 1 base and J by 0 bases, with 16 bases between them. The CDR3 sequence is CASSLGTAIFSSGNTIYF. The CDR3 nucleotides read TGTGCCAGCAGCTTAGGGACAGCGATCTTCTCCTCTGGAAACACCATATATTTT.

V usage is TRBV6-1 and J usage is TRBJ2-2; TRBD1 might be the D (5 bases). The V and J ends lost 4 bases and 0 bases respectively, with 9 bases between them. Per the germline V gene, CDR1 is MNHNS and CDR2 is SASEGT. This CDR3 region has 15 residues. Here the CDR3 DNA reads TGTGCCAGCAGTGCTGACAGCCCGAACACCGGGGAGCTGTTTTTT. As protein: CASSADSPNTGELFF.

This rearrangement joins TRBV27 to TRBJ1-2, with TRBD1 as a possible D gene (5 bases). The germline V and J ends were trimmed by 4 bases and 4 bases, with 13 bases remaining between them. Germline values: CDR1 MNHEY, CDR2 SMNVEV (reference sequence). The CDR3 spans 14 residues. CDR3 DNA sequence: TGTGCCAGCAGTTATCGGCAGGGCGTCTATGGCTACACCTTC. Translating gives CASSYRQGVYGYTF.